These 26 T cell receptor beta chains share one sample of origin, sequenced in a study of blood T cell repertoires in COVID-19. Data came from immunoSEQ multiplex PCR; TCRdb stores just in-frame clones and leaves some out. The data show 110,000 or so clones, 85% seen once. Material: peripheral blood. These receptors were taken from a human donor in a cohort sampled during active COVID-19.

In DNA, the CDR3 is TGTGCCAGCAGCAGGGACAGCAACACTGAAGCTTTCTTT. Translating it yields CASSRDSNTEAFF. This chain uses TRBV7-3 with TRBJ1-1; 7 nucleotides match TRBD1. This CDR3 has 13 residues. The germline CDR1 and CDR2 sequences are SGHTA and FQGTGA. The V segment lost 5 bases and the J segment 2 bases; nucleotides outside the gene matches: 2.

The chain combines TRBV9 with TRBJ2-7; D might be TRBD1 (6 bases). The CDR3 consists of 16 residues. V lost 0 bases to trimming and J lost 6 bases, with 19 bases between them. Germline assignment: CDR1 SGDLS and CDR2 YYNGEE. The CDR3 nucleotides read TGTGCCAGCAGCGTAGAAACCGGGACACCCTTGGGCGAGCAGTACTTC. Protein product: CASSVETGTPLGEQYF. Filled out from reference TRBV9 and TRBJ2-7, the complete variable domain reads DSGVTQTPKHLITATGQRVTLRCSPRSGDLSVYWYQQSLDQGLQFLIQYYNGEERAKGNILERFSAQQFPDLHSELNLSSLELGDSALYFCASSVETGTPLGEQYFGPGTRLTVT.

The V gene is TRBV28, the J gene TRBJ2-5; TRBD2 agrees at 8 bases. The CDR3 loop spans 16 amino acids. Losses at the gene ends were 1 base for V and 3 bases for J; bases not matched to a gene: 7. Germline lookup yields CDR1 MDHEN and CDR2 SYDVKM. CDR3 sequence: CASSLSPGTRKETQYF. The CDR3 nucleotides read TGTGCCAGCAGTTTATCTCCCGGGACTAGAAAAGAGACCCAGTACTTC. The variable domain in full, completed from reference TRBV28 and TRBJ2-5, reads DVKVTQSSRYLVKRTGEKVFLECVQDMDHENMFWYRQDPGLGLRLIYFSYDVKMKEKGDIPEGYSVSREKKERFSLILESASTNQTSMYLCASSLSPGTRKETQYFGPGTRLLVL.

This clone is a singleton in its sample. The chain couples TRBV6-2 or TRBV6-3 to TRBJ1-1; no definite D call. V was trimmed by 2 bases and J by 5 bases, leaving 9 bases between them. The CDR3 is made up of 13 amino acids. Germline CDR1 reads MNHEY; CDR2 reads SVGEGT. This CDR3 is CASSYDRSTEAFF. Written as DNA, the CDR3 is TGTGCCAGCAGTTACGATAGGAGTACTGAAGCTTTCTTT.

The chain links TRBV2 to TRBJ2-2; D unresolved. The CDR3 runs 15 residues. In germline, CDR1 is SNHLY, CDR2 FYNNEI. Trimming pared 1 base from V and 4 bases from J, leaving 10 bases between. CDR3 residues: CASSEGLRGTGELFF. Here the CDR3 DNA reads TGTGCCAGCAGTGAAGGGCTGCGAGGCACCGGGGAGCTGTTTTTT.

The count of this clone is one. V gene TRBV6-5 combines with J gene TRBJ1-1, with 11 bases lining up with TRBD1. The CDR3 is 15 residues long. CDR1 is MNHEY, CDR2 SVGAGI, per germline. The V segment lost 5 bases and the J segment 4 bases; nucleotides outside the gene matches: 6. In DNA form, the CDR3 reads TGTGCCAGCAGTCTTACCGGGACAGGGGGCACTGAAGCTTTCTTT. Encoded protein: CASSLTGTGGTEAFF.

The rearrangement links TRBV5-5 to TRBJ2-7; 9 nucleotides align to TRBD2. Trimming cost V 0 bases and J 3 bases; bases outside gene matches: 7. Germline V CDR1 and CDR2: SGHKS, YYEKEE (reference sequence). The CDR3 is 16 amino acids. DNA of the CDR3: TGTGCCAGCAGCTTGGCGCCACGCGGGGGGGGCTACGAGCAGTACTTC. Amino acid sequence: CASSLAPRGGGYEQYF.

The CDR3 is CASSYTTGLSYEQYF. The CDR3 DNA follows: TGTGCCAGCAGTTACACGACAGGGTTATCCTACGAGCAGTACTTC. The rearrangement links TRBV6-6 to TRBJ2-7; 7 bases match TRBD1. The trim removed 2 bases at V and 1 base at J, leaving 5 bases unmatched. The CDR3 sequence is 15 residues long. CDR1 and CDR2 from the germline V gene are MNHNY and SVGAGI (reference sequence).

The chain has TRBV11-2 and TRBJ2-5; the D gene is possibly TRBD1 (6 bases). The CDR3 runs to 13 residues. V was cut by 6 bases and J by 5 bases, with 13 bases left in between. Per germline, CDR1 SGHAT and CDR2 FQNNGV. The CDR3 here is CASSRGSRETQYF. For the CDR3, the DNA is TGTGCCAGCAGTAGGGGGTCTAGGGAGACCCAGTACTTC.

This sequence joins TRBV5-1 and TRBJ2-7; 9 nucleotides match TRBD1. CDR1 and CDR2 (germline): SGHRS, YFSETQ. V dropped 4 bases and J dropped 0; count of bases not matched to a gene: 5. CDR3 size: 15 residues. The CDR3 DNA reads as TGCGCCAGCAGCCTAGGACAGGGGTTCTCCTACGAGCAGTACTTC. It translates to CASSLGQGFSYEQYF.

The rearrangement joins TRBV4-1 to TRBJ1-2; D is ambiguous. The germline V gene has CDR1 MGHRA and CDR2 YSYEKL. V was trimmed by 1 base and J by 4 bases, leaving 13 bases between them. The length of the CDR3 is 15 residues. DNA for the CDR3: TGCGCCAGCAGCCAAGTGGGCAGGCTTACCTATGGCTACACCTTC. It codes for CASSQVGRLTYGYTF.

J is TRBJ2-7 and V is TRBV6-5; D is perhaps TRBD1 (6 bases). CDR3 length: 13 amino acids. V dropped 7 bases and J dropped 6 bases, with 16 bases sitting between them. Germline CDR1 is MNHEY and CDR2 is SVGAGI. The CDR3 here is CASNSLGAGEQYF. The DNA for the CDR3 is TGTGCCAGCAATTCGTTGGGGGCTGGCGAGCAGTACTTC.

This rearrangement joins TRBV19 to TRBJ1-2, with D possibly matching TRBD1 (5 bases). This CDR3 is built from 14 residues. V was trimmed by 7 bases and J by 7 bases, leaving 19 bases between them. Per the germline V gene, CDR1 is LNHDA and CDR2 is SQIVND (reference sequence). CDR3 DNA sequence: TGTGCCAGTACCCCTGTCGGGGGTCCGCGTGGCTACACCTTC. Encoded protein: CASTPVGGPRGYTF.

In this sample, this clone turned up once. CDR3 loop: CASSYDSGGADEQFF. The CDR3 bases are TGTGCCAGCAGTTACGATAGCGGGGGGGCCGATGAGCAGTTCTTC. The chain employs TRBV6-6 and TRBJ2-1, with 11 bases that match TRBD2. Germline CDR1 and CDR2: MNHNY and SVGAGI (reference sequence). The CDR3 spans 15 residues. V shed 2 bases, J shed 8 bases, and the junction held 5 bases outside the gene matches.

This rearrangement joins TRBV15 to TRBJ2-3; 13 nucleotides align to TRBD2. Germline V gives CDR1 LNHNV, CDR2 YYDKDF (reference sequence). The CDR3 totals 17 residues. With V trimmed by 5 bases and J by 2 bases, 7 bases remained unmatched. The CDR3 sequence is CATSRRTSGGPTDTQYF. In DNA, the CDR3 is TGTGCCACCAGCCGCAGGACTAGCGGGGGCCCCACAGATACGCAGTATTTT.

The rearrangement uses TRBV5-1 and TRBJ1-3; no clear D. V was pared by 1 base and J by 0 bases, with 8 bases between. The CDR3 loop spans 15 amino acids. Germline values: CDR1 SGHRS, CDR2 YFSETQ. CDR3 sequence (DNA): TGCGCCAGCAGCTTGTCGGGTCTCTCTGGAAACACCATATATTTT. Its protein is CASSLSGLSGNTIYF.

In this sample, this clone turned up once. The V and J genes are TRBV11-2 and TRBJ2-1; 8 positions agree with TRBD2. CDR1 SGHAT and CDR2 FQNNGV come from the germline V gene. The CDR3 loop spans 17 amino acids. With V trimmed by 1 base and J by 0 bases, 5 bases remained unmatched. CDR3 bases: TGTGCCAGCAGCTTAGGGATAGCGGGGAGCTCCTACAATGAGCAGTTCTTC. It specifies CASSLGIAGSSYNEQFF.

The chain links TRBV3-1 (or the pseudogene TRBV3-2) to TRBJ1-4; possibly TRBD1 for D (6 bases). Germline V lookup: CDR1 LGHDT, CDR2 YNNKEL (reference sequence). V lost 1 base and J lost 5, with 8 bases in between. There are 14 residues in the CDR3. As DNA, the CDR3 is TGTGCCAGCAGCCAAGGGACAGTGAATGAAAAACTGTTTTTT. This sequence encodes CASSQGTVNEKLFF.

This clone has just one count. V and J are TRBV5-4 and TRBJ1-1, with D uncertain. The CDR3 consists of 14 residues. Per germline, CDR1 SGHNT and CDR2 YYREEE (reference sequence). The germline V and J ends were trimmed by 4 bases and 2 bases, with 12 bases remaining between them. DNA of the CDR3: TGTGCCAGCAGCGGGAGCGATCGTAACACTGAAGCTTTCTTT. Its translation: CASSGSDRNTEAFF.

The chain links TRBV5-4 to TRBJ1-3, with a tentative D call TRBD1 (5 bases). Trimming took off 4 bases at V and 0 bases at J, with 11 bases between the two ends. Germline V gives CDR1 SGHNT, CDR2 YYREEE (reference sequence). This CDR3 spans 15 amino acids. The CDR3 loop reads CASSQDMFSGNTIYF. As DNA, the CDR3 is TGTGCCAGCAGCCAGGACATGTTCTCTGGAAACACCATATATTTT.

The chain is built from TRBV5-1 and TRBJ1-6; TRBD1 matches 10 bases. Germline CDR1 is SGHRS and CDR2 is YFSETQ. V gave up 8 bases and J gave up 13 bases; unmatched junction bases: 12. This CDR3 spans 14 amino acids. The CDR3 here is CASGPTGGREPLHF. The CDR3 DNA reads TGCGCCAGTGGACCGACAGGGGGCCGAGAGCCCCTCCACTTT.

The rearrangement uses TRBV5-1 and TRBJ1-4; D is undetermined. This CDR3 spans 16 amino acids. Per germline, CDR1 SGHRS and CDR2 YFSETQ. Deletions cut 5 bases from V and 2 bases from J, with 16 bases between. DNA for the CDR3: TGCGCCAGCAGTCTCGGGTCCCTACCTACTAATGAAAAACTGTTTTTT. It encodes CASSLGSLPTNEKLFF.

The J gene is TRBJ2-1, the V gene TRBV4-1, with 11 bases lining up with TRBD2. The CDR3 is 17 amino acids. The V segment lost 4 bases and the J segment 8 bases; nucleotides outside the gene matches: 13. CDR1 is MGHRA, CDR2 YSYEKL, per germline. CDR3 coding DNA: TGCGCCAGCAGCCCAGGACCGGGACTAGCGGTGCGAGATGAGCAGTTCTTC. It translates to CASSPGPGLAVRDEQFF.

The rearrangement joins TRBV6-5 to TRBJ1-5; no clear D. Germline CDR1 is MNHEY and CDR2 is SVGAGI. The CDR3 runs to 12 residues. V dropped 7 bases and J dropped 7 bases, with 11 bases sitting between them. CDR3 DNA sequence: TGTGCCAGCAACCGACCGGGGCAGCCCCAGCATTTT. This translates into CASNRPGQPQHF.

The chain employs TRBV6-1 and TRBJ2-1; D is possibly TRBD2 (7 bases). This CDR3 has 16 amino acids. Germline-derived CDR1 and CDR2 are MNHNS and SASEGT. Between the trimmed V and J ends, which lost 3 bases and 3 bases, there was a span of 15 bases. This chain's CDR3 is CASSEEGRGFYNEQFF. DNA for the CDR3: TGTGCCAGCAGTGAGGAGGGGAGGGGGTTCTACAATGAGCAGTTCTTC.

V usage is TRBV6-5 and J usage is TRBJ2-7; 10 bases match TRBD2. This CDR3 has 15 residues. Germline V gene lookup returns CDR1 MNHEY and CDR2 SVGAGI. Trimming cost V 0 bases and J 6 bases; bases outside gene matches: 5. The CDR3 sequence: CASSYSPSGGGEQYF. For the CDR3, the DNA is TGTGCCAGCAGTTACTCGCCTAGCGGGGGTGGCGAGCAGTACTTC.